These 27 T cell receptor beta chains were sequenced from one sample in a study of radiation and T cells in renal cell carcinoma. This sample's treatment: 15 Gy SBRT to primary tumor, nephrectomy 4 weeks later. Some clones are missing from TCRdb's copy, which holds only in-frame ones; the method was immunoSEQ multiplex PCR. Here the sample spans thousands of clones, more than 55% being singletons. The sample was tumor tissue, taken from a patient whose treatment included radiotherapy and nephrectomy. The receptor source for this set is a woman between 55 and 75 years old with renal cell carcinoma.

The genes are TRBV5-1 and TRBJ2-2, with no clear D. V was clipped by 2 bases and J by 3 bases, with 17 bases between them. The CDR3 has 17 residues. Germline CDR1 SGHRS, CDR2 YFSETQ. The CDR3: CASSFEYHTSDTGELFF. The CDR3 region has the DNA TGCGCCAGCAGCTTCGAATACCATACCTCCGACACCGGGGAGCTGTTTTTT. Full variable domain (rest looked up from reference TRBV5-1 and TRBJ2-2): KAGVTQTPRYLIKTRGQQVTLSCSPISGHRSVSWYQQTPGQGLQFLFEYFSETQRNKGNFPGRFSGRQFSNSRSEMNVSTLELGDSALYLCASSFEYHTSDTGELFFGEGSRLTVL.

This clone is deemed medium-sized. The rearrangement uses TRBV6-6 and TRBJ1-4; 9 nucleotides align to TRBD1. CDR1 MNHNY and CDR2 SVGAGI come from the germline V gene (reference sequence). Germline trimming cut 11 bases from V and 5 bases from J; bases unmatched to any gene: 6. This CDR3 has 13 amino acids. CDR3 loop: CALKGQGNEKLFF. The CDR3 DNA sequence: TGTGCCCTGAAGGGACAGGGCAATGAAAAACTGTTTTTT.

The CDR3 bases are TGTGCCAGCAGCTCGACTCCGTTGGATACGCAGTATTTT. It yields the protein CASSSTPLDTQYF. The rearrangement joins TRBV7-3 to TRBJ2-3; D unclear. V lost 4 bases and J 6 bases, leaving 11 bases between the germline ends. Germline-derived CDR1 and CDR2 are SGHTA and FQGTGA. There are 13 residues in the CDR3.

This rearrangement joins TRBV30 to TRBJ2-3; maybe TRBD2 (6 bases). V shed 8 bases and J shed 0 bases, with 9 bases lying between them. Germline-derived CDR1 and CDR2 are GTSNPN and SVGIG (reference sequence). This CDR3 spans 12 amino acids. CDR3 DNA: TGTGCCGGAAGCGGGAGCACAGATACGCAGTATTTT. Its protein product is CAGSGSTDTQYF. Complete variable domain (other parts from reference TRBV30 and TRBJ2-3): SQTIHQWPATLVQPVGSPLSLECTVEGTSNPNLYWYRQAAGRGLQLLFYSVGIGQISSEVPQNLSASRPQDRQFILSSKKLLLSDSGFYLCAGSGSTDTQYFGPGTRLTVL.

By sample fraction, this clone is large. The chain is built from TRBV9 and TRBJ1-2, with a tentative D call TRBD1 (6 bases). The CDR3 consists of 15 residues. Trimming took off 0 bases at V and 6 bases at J, with 15 bases between the two ends. Germline CDR1 is SGDLS and CDR2 is YYNGEE. The CDR3 region has the DNA TGTGCCAGCAGCGTAGGAGGCGGGGGGCTAGATGGCTACACCTTC. It codes for CASSVGGGGLDGYTF.

The rearrangement joins TRBV6-1 to TRBJ1-4; no clear D gene. CDR1 and CDR2 (germline): MNHNS, SASEGT. This CDR3 region has 14 residues. V lost 4 bases, J lost 5 bases, and 11 bases lay in between. CDR3 sequence (DNA): TGTGCCAGCAGTGTATTCGGAGGGAATGAAAAACTGTTTTTT. Protein product: CASSVFGGNEKLFF.

The chain uses TRBV7-2 and TRBJ2-2; TRBD1 matches at 7 bases. V lost 5 bases, J lost 0 bases, and 6 bases stayed unmatched. CDR1 SGHTA and CDR2 FQGNSA come from the germline V gene. This CDR3 contains 16 residues. CDR3 nucleotide sequence: TGTGCCAGCAGCCCCCGACAGGGCGCGAACACCGGGGAGCTGTTTTTT. Protein: CASSPRQGANTGELFF.

J is TRBJ2-3 and V is TRBV4-3, with D perhaps matching TRBD2 (6 bases). CDR1 and CDR2 (germline): LGHNA, YSLEER. CDR3 length equals 15 residues. The ends were cut back, 5 bases at V and 0 bases at J, with 12 bases in the middle. CDR3 protein: CASSFEAGSTDTQYF. Written as DNA, the CDR3 is TGCGCCAGCAGCTTCGAAGCGGGTAGCACAGATACGCAGTATTTT.

V gene TRBV2 combines with J gene TRBJ2-7; D possibly uses TRBD1 or TRBD2 (5 bases each). This CDR3 contains 12 residues. Trimming pared 6 bases from V and 7 bases from J, leaving 13 bases between. Looked up from germline, CDR1 is SNHLY and CDR2 is FYNNEI. The CDR3, as DNA: TGTGCCAGCAGCGGGGCCCACCGGGAGCAGTACTTC. Translation: CASSGAHREQYF.

V and J are TRBV14 and TRBJ2-5; 7 bases agree with TRBD2. The junction had 6 bases not matched to a gene; V was cut back by 4 bases and J by 7 bases. CDR3 length: 13 residues. Germline values: CDR1 SGHDN, CDR2 FVKESK. The CDR3 here is CASSPGLRGTQYF. The CDR3 DNA sequence: TGTGCCAGCAGCCCGGGACTAAGAGGGACCCAGTACTTC.

There are a few counts of this clone. The rearrangement links TRBV4-2 to TRBJ2-1, with 8 bases aligning to TRBD1. The CDR3 is 16 residues long. The V and J ends lost 4 bases and 6 bases, in that order; junction bases with no gene match: 11. Germline CDR1 LGHNA, CDR2 YNFKEQ. In DNA, the CDR3 is TGTGCCAGCAGCCCAGGGGCAGGGGGCAGCTTCAATGAGCAGTTCTTC. Amino acid sequence: CASSPGAGGSFNEQFF.

This chain links TRBV4-2 with TRBJ1-5; a weak D match, TRBD1 (5 bases). The CDR3 length is 15 residues. V was shortened by 0 bases and J by 6 bases, with 12 bases between the two germline ends. Germline values: CDR1 LGHNA, CDR2 YNFKEQ. The CDR3 sequence: CASSQDGRGSQPQHF. The CDR3 bases are TGTGCCAGCAGCCAAGATGGTAGGGGTTCTCAGCCCCAGCATTTT.

The table lists this clone with a few counts. This chain links TRBV19 with TRBJ1-6, with unresolved D. The CDR3 has 12 residues. V gave up 3 bases and J gave up 16 bases, with 13 bases separating them. Germline lookup yields CDR1 LNHDA and CDR2 SQIVND (reference sequence). The CDR3 sequence: CASSIDGGQLHF. The CDR3, as DNA: TGTGCCAGTAGTATCGACGGAGGCCAACTCCACTTT.

This clone was counted a few times. DNA for the CDR3: TGTGCCAGCTCACCAGTGGTAGGGGGGAGGACTGAAGCTTTCTTT. Protein sequence: CASSPVVGGRTEAFF. This chain connects TRBV18 to TRBJ1-1; TRBD1 might be the D (6 bases). Germline V lookup: CDR1 KGHSH, CDR2 LQKENI. Trimming took 2 bases from V and 5 from J, leaving 15 bases between them. The CDR3 is 15 residues long.

This clone was found a few times. This chain links TRBV18 with TRBJ2-1; no firm D call. CDR1 is KGHSH and CDR2 is LQKENI in the germline V gene. V gave up 2 bases and J gave up 8 bases, with 13 bases separating them. This CDR3 has 14 amino acids. CDR3 region: CASSPVRYKDEQFF. CDR3 bases: TGTGCCAGCTCACCAGTGCGCTACAAAGATGAGCAGTTCTTC.

This clone is judged medium-sized. This chain links TRBV7-9 with TRBJ1-1, with D possibly matching TRBD1 (6 bases). The germline CDR1 and CDR2 sequences are SEHNR and FQNEAQ (reference sequence). The V gene lost 5 bases and the J gene lost 1 base, with 11 bases spanning the gap. The CDR3 is 14 amino acids. CDR3 amino acids: CASSPRTENTEAFF. CDR3 nucleotide sequence: TGTGCCAGCAGCCCCCGGACAGAGAACACTGAAGCTTTCTTT.

This chain joins TRBV4-2 and TRBJ1-2; 7 bases are shared with TRBD1. CDR1 is LGHNA, CDR2 YNFKEQ, per germline. V trimming: 5 bases; J trimming: 2 bases; junction bases outside the gene matches: 5. The CDR3 is 14 residues long. CDR3 loop: CASSISGGNYGYTF. The DNA of the CDR3 is TGTGCCAGCAGCATCTCAGGGGGAAACTATGGCTACACCTTC.

The chain links TRBV9 to TRBJ1-3; 9 nucleotides align to TRBD1. Trimming removed 0 bases from V and 4 bases from J; junction bases left unmatched: 5. Germline V gives CDR1 SGDLS, CDR2 YYNGEE. This CDR3 region has 16 residues. The CDR3 spells CASSVGTGGTGNTIYF. CDR3 bases: TGTGCCAGCAGCGTAGGAACAGGGGGCACAGGAAACACCATATATTTT.

This clone was picked up a small number of times. The rearrangement uses TRBV6-1 and TRBJ2-7; D is possibly TRBD2 (6 bases). CDR3 length: 16 residues. Germline V lookup: CDR1 MNHNS, CDR2 SASEGT. V was pared by 4 bases and J by 2 bases, with 18 bases between. CDR3 nucleotides: TGTGCCAGCAGTGTGTCGTTTGGGGGGAGAACCTACGAGCAGTACTTC. Translating gives CASSVSFGGRTYEQYF.

V gene TRBV15 combines with J gene TRBJ2-3, with D tentatively TRBD1 or TRBD2 (5 bases each). The CDR3 consists of 15 residues. CDR1 and CDR2 from the germline V gene are LNHNV and YYDKDF (reference sequence). V dropped 0 bases and J dropped 6 bases, with 13 bases sitting between them. DNA for the CDR3: TGTGCCACCAGCAGAGACCTCGCAGGGACCGATACGCAGTATTTT. Protein: CATSRDLAGTDTQYF. Supplemented by reference TRBV15 and TRBJ2-3, the full variable domain reads DAMVIQNPRYQVTQFGKPVTLSCSQTLNHNVMYWYQQKSSQAPKLLFHYYDKDFNNEADTPDNFQSRRPNTSFCFLDIRSPGLGDTAMYLCATSRDLAGTDTQYFGPGTRLTVL.

This clone appeared a few times. The chain couples TRBV7-6 to TRBJ1-6; D is perhaps TRBD1 (5 bases). CDR3 size: 14 residues. Germline assignment: CDR1 SGHVS and CDR2 FNYEAQ. Deletions cut 2 bases from V and 8 bases from J, with 10 bases between. In DNA, the CDR3 is TGTGCCAGCAGCTTATCCGGGGGGTATTCACCCCTCCACTTT. This encodes CASSLSGGYSPLHF.

The chain has TRBV6-5 and TRBJ2-7, with 7 bases that match TRBD2. Germline lookup yields CDR1 MNHEY and CDR2 SVGAGI. This CDR3 contains 14 residues. J lost 11 bases, V lost 5 bases, and 15 bases had no gene match. The CDR3 loop reads CASSQLGLAATEYF. As DNA, the CDR3 is TGTGCCAGCAGTCAACTCGGGCTAGCGGCTACGGAGTACTTC.

This clone has only a few counts. The J gene is TRBJ1-2, the V gene TRBV9, with unresolved D. CDR3 length: 14 amino acids. The germline gives CDR1 SGDLS, CDR2 YYNGEE. With 0 bases removed from V and 1 base from J, the gap between germline ends came to 7 bases. The CDR3: CASSVAWGNYGYTF. As DNA, the CDR3 is TGTGCCAGCAGCGTAGCTTGGGGTAACTATGGCTACACCTTC.

V gene TRBV14 combines with J gene TRBJ2-5; 10 bases align to TRBD2. The CDR3 totals 16 residues. From germline, CDR1 is SGHDN and CDR2 FVKESK. The V gene end was trimmed by 4 bases and the J gene end by 5 bases; junction bases not matched to a gene: 10. CDR3 sequence: CASSPLAGGPGETQYF. In DNA, the CDR3 is TGTGCCAGCAGCCCTTTAGCGGGGGGCCCCGGCGAGACCCAGTACTTC.

This clone is a singleton in its sample. V usage is TRBV7-8 and J usage is TRBJ2-5; D possibly corresponds to TRBD1 (5 bases). Per germline, CDR1 SGHVS and CDR2 FQNEAQ. Trimming removed 5 bases at V and 4 bases at J, with 11 bases between. CDR3 length: 13 residues. The CDR3 loop is CASSPGHVETQYF. CDR3 nucleotides: TGTGCCAGCAGCCCAGGGCATGTAGAGACCCAGTACTTC.

The chain links TRBV5-1 to TRBJ2-2, with D uncertain. The CDR3 loop spans 12 amino acids. Germline values: CDR1 SGHRS, CDR2 YFSETQ. Trimming shortened V by 3 bases and J by 2 bases, and 2 bases separated the two germline ends. CDR3 in DNA: TGCGCCAGCAGCTCCAACACCGGGGAGCTGTTTTTT. This translates into CASSSNTGELFF. The full variable domain, in which reference TRBV5-1 and TRBJ2-2 provide the parts outside the CDR3, is KAGVTQTPRYLIKTRGQQVTLSCSPISGHRSVSWYQQTPGQGLQFLFEYFSETQRNKGNFPGRFSGRQFSNSRSEMNVSTLELGDSALYLCASSSNTGELFFGEGSRLTVL.

This chain uses TRBV7-2 with TRBJ2-7; D remains ambiguous. Per germline, CDR1 SGHTA and CDR2 FQGNSA. CDR3 length equals 15 residues. Trimming took off 7 bases at V and 0 bases at J, with 16 bases between the two ends. CDR3 sequence: CASTKDRVGSYEQYF. CDR3 coding DNA: TGTGCCAGCACCAAAGATAGGGTGGGCTCCTACGAGCAGTACTTC.